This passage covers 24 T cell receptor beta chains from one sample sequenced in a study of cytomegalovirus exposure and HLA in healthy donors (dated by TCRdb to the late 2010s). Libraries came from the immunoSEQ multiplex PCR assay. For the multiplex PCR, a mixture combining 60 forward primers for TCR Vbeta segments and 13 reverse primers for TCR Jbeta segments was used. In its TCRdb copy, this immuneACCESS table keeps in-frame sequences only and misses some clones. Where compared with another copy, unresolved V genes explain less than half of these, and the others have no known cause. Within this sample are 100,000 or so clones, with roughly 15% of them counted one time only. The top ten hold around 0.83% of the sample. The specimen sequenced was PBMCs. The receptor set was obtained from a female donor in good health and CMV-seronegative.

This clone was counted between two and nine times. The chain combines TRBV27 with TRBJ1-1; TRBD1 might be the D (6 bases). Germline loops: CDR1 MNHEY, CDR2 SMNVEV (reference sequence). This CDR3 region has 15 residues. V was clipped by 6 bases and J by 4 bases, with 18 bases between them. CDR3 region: CASSRDIGFSTEAFF. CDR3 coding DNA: TGTGCCAGCAGCCGGGACATAGGGTTTAGCACTGAAGCTTTCTTT.

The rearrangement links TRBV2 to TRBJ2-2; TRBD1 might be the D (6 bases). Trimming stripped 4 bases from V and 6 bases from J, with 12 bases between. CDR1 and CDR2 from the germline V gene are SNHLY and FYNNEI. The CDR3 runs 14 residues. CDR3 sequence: CASSGQGFAGELFF. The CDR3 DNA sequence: TGTGCCAGCAGTGGTCAGGGGTTTGCCGGGGAGCTGTTTTTT.

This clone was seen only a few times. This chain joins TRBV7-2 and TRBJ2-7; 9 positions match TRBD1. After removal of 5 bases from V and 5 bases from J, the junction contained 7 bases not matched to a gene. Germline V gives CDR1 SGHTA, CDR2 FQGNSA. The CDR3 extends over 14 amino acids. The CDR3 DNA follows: TGTGCCAGCAGCACCGGGACAGGGCACCACGAGCAGTACTTC. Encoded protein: CASSTGTGHHEQYF.

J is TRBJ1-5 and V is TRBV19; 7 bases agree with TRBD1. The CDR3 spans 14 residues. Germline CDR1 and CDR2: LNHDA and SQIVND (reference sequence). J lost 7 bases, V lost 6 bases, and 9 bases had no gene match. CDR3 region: CASRRTGEGQPQHF. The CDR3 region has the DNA TGTGCCAGTAGGAGAACAGGGGAAGGGCAGCCCCAGCATTTT.

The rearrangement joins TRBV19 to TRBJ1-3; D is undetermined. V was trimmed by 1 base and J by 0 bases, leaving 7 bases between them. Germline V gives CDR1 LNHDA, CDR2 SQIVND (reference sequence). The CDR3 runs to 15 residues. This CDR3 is CASSIVPDSGNTIYF. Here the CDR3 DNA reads TGTGCCAGTAGTATAGTACCAGACTCTGGAAACACCATATATTTT.

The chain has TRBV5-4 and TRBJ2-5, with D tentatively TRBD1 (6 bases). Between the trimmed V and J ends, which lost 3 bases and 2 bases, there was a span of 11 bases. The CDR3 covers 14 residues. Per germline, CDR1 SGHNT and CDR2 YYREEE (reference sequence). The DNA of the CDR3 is TGTGCCAGCAGCTCCGGGACACATCAAGAGACCCAGTACTTC. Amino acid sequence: CASSSGTHQETQYF.

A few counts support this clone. The CDR3 nucleotides are TGTGCCTGGAGCGGGATCTCTGTGCGTGGCTACACCTTC. Residues: CAWSGISVRGYTF. The genes are TRBV30 and TRBJ1-2, with D hard to call. Germline V gene sequence: CDR1 GTSNPN, CDR2 SVGIG (reference sequence). Trimming pared 3 bases from V and 7 bases from J, leaving 15 bases between. The CDR3 is 13 amino acids.

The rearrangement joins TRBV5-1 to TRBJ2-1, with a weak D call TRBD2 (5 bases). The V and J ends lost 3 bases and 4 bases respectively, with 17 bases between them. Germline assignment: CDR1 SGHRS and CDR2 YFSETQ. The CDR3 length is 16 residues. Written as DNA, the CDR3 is TGCGCCAGCAGCTGGACTTCGGTTGAATTTTACAATGAGCAGTTCTTC. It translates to CASSWTSVEFYNEQFF.

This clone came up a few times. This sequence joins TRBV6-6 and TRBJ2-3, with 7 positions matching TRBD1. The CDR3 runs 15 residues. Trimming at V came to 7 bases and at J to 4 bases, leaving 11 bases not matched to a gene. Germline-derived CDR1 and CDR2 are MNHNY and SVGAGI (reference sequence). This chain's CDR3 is CASTGPTGLPDTQYF. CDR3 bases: TGTGCCAGCACCGGACCGACAGGGCTACCAGATACGCAGTATTTT.

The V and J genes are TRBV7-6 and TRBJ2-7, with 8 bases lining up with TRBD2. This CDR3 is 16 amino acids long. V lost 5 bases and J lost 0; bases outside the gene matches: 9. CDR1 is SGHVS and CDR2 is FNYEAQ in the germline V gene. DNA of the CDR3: TGTGCCAGCAGCATCGCGGCGGGGGGAAGCTCCTACGAGCAGTACTTC. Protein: CASSIAAGGSSYEQYF.

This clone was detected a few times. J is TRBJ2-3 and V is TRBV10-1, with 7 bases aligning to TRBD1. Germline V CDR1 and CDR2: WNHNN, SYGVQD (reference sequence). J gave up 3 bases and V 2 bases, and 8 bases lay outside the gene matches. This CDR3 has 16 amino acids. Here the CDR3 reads CASSEDRVGLTDTQYF. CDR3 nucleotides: TGCGCCAGCAGTGAGGACAGGGTTGGATTAACAGATACGCAGTATTTT.

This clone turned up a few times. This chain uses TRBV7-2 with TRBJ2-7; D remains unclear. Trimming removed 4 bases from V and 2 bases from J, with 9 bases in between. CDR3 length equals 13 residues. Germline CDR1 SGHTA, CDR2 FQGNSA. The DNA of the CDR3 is TGTGCCAGCAGCTCATTCCCCACCTACGAGCAGTACTTC. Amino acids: CASSSFPTYEQYF.

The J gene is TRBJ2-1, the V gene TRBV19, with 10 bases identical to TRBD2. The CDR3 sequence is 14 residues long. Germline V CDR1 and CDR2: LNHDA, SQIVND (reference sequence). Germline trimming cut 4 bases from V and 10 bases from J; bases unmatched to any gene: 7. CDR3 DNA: TGTGCCAGTAGTAACAGCGGGGGGGCCCGAGAGCAGTTCTTC. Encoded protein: CASSNSGGAREQFF.

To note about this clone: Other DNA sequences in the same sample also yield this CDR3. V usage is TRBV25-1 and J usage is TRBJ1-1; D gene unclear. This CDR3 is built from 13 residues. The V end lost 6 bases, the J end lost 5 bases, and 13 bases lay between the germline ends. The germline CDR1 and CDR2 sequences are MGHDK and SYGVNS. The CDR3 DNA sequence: TGTGCCAGCAGCCTAGGAGTTGGAACTGAAGCTTTCTTT. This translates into CASSLGVGTEAFF.

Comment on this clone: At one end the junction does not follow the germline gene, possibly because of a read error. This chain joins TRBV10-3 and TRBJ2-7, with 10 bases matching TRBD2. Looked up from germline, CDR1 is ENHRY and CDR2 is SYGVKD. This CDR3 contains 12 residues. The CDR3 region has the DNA TGTGCCATCAGTGCTCAACTAGCGGGGATTAAGTTC. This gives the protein CAISAQLAGIKF.

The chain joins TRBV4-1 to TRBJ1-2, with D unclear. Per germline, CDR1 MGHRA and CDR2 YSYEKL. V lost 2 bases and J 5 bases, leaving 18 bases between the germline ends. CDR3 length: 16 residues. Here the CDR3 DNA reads TGCGCCAGCAGCCAACTACACACAGTCACCCATTATGGCTACACCTTC. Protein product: CASSQLHTVTHYGYTF.

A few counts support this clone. The CDR3, as DNA: TGTGCCAGCAGCTTAGTCGTGGGACAGGGGTACAATGAGCAGTTCTTC. Its protein is CASSLVVGQGYNEQFF. The V and J genes are TRBV7-2 and TRBJ2-1; 10 bases map to TRBD1. There are 16 residues in the CDR3. CDR1 is SGHTA, CDR2 FQGNSA, per germline. The J segment lost 4 bases and the V segment lost 1 base, leaving 4 bases of the junction unmatched.

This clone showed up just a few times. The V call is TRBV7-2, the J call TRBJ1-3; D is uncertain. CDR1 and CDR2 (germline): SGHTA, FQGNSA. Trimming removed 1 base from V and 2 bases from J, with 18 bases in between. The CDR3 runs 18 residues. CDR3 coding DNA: TGTGCCAGCAGCTTAGAGGAAGACAAGAGAATTACTGGAAACACCATATATTTT. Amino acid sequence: CASSLEEDKRITGNTIYF.

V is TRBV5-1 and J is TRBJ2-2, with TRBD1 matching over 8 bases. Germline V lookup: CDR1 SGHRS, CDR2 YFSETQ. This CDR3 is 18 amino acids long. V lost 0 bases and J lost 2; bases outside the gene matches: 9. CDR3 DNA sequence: TGCGCCAGCAGCTTGGACCCCCCAGGGGGCAAAAACACCGGGGAGCTGTTTTTT. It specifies CASSLDPPGGKNTGELFF. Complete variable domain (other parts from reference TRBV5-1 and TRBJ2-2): KAGVTQTPRYLIKTRGQQVTLSCSPISGHRSVSWYQQTPGQGLQFLFEYFSETQRNKGNFPGRFSGRQFSNSRSEMNVSTLELGDSALYLCASSLDPPGGKNTGELFFGEGSRLTVL.

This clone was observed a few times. The CDR3 sequence is CASLSGGEAFF. In nucleotides, the CDR3 is TGTGCCAGCCTCTCGGGGGGTGAAGCTTTCTTT. J is TRBJ1-1 and V is TRBV19; the D gene is possibly TRBD1 (5 bases). CDR1 and CDR2 from the germline V gene are LNHDA and SQIVND (reference sequence). There are 11 residues in the CDR3. V lost 9 bases and J 7 bases, leaving 12 bases between the germline ends.

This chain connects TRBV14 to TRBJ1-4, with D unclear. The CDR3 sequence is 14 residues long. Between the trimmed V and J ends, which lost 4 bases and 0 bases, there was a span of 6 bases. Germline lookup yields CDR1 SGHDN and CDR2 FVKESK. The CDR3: CASSRTPTNEKLFF. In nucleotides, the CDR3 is TGTGCCAGCAGCCGGACTCCAACTAATGAAAAACTGTTTTTT.

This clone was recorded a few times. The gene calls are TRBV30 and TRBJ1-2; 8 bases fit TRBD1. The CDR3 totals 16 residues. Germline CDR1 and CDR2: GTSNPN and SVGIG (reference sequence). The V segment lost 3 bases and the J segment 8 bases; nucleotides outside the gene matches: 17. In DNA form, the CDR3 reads TGTGCCTGGAGCGTATCGACAGGGGCCTTCGCCAACGGCTACACCTTC. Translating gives CAWSVSTGAFANGYTF.

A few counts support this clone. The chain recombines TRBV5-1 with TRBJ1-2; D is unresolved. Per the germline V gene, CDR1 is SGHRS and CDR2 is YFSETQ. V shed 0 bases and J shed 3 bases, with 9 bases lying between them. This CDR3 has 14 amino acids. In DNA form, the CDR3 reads TGCGCCAGCAGCTTGGACAAGCAGGACTATGGCTACACCTTC. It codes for CASSLDKQDYGYTF.

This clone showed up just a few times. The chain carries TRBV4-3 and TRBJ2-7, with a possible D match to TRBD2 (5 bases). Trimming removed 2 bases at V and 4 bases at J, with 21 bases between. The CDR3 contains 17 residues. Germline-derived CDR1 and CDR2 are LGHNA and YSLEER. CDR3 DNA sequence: TGCGCCAGCAGCCAATTCTTGTTGACGGGAATGGCGTACGAGCAGTACTTC. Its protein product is CASSQFLLTGMAYEQYF.